This T cell receptor beta chain came from a study of T cells in tuberculosis. Whole-study findings and limits: Cases with active tuberculosis were adults, while controls were adolescents.

Specified time point: new active TB diagnosis, blood taken before or within 7 days of starting treatment. Confirmation came from sputum smear and/or culture positivity for M. tuberculosis. Each clinical donor contributed on average approximately 100,000 T cells from unsorted cryopreserved PBMC. With respect to this clone: The antigen is undetermined.

Measured with immunoSEQ multiplex PCR; TCRdb has only the in-frame clones, and not every one. The sample lists roughly 34,000 clones, about 85% occurring once. This CDR3 has 14 amino acids. The ends were cut back, 4 bases at V and 0 bases at J, with 11 bases in the middle. The germline CDR1 and CDR2 sequences are SGHNT and YYREEE (reference sequence). This TCR came from an adult with tuberculosis. The gene calls are TRBV5-4 and TRBJ2-7; D is uncertain. The sample was PBMCs, taken at tuberculosis diagnosis. The CDR3 is CASSPSGGSYEQYF. DNA of the CDR3: TGTGCCAGCAGCCCCTCGGGTGGCTCCTACGAGCAGTACTTC. Variable domain in full (rest from reference TRBV5-4 and TRBJ2-7): ETGVTQSPTHLIKTRGQQVTLRCSSQSGHNTVSWYQQALGQGPQFIFQYYREEENGRGNFPPRFSGLQFPNYSSELNVNALELDDSALYLCASSPSGGSYEQYFGPGTRLTVT.